This T cell receptor beta chain was identified during a study of patients and donors after allogeneic stem cell transplantation. There are 18 residues in the CDR3. The V end was cut by 5 bases, the J end by 0 bases, with 20 bases between. MiXCR, run by TCRdb on the RT-PCR reads, gives a single entry per CDR3 protein. This table has about 150,000 distinct CDR3 sequences, 37% appearing once. This TCR came from a human donor who was either an allogeneic HSCT recipient or a stem cell or donor lymphocyte infusion donor (not recorded which). It is not recorded whose cells these are; they may come from a transplant donor. V is TRBV12-3 or TRBV12-4 and J is TRBJ1-3; D is ambiguous. Sequences were obtained from blood, either unsorted or a sorted T cell fraction (not recorded which). The CDR3 protein is CASSPAFGPRASGNTIYF. The CDR3 DNA follows: TGTGCCAGCAGTCCAGCCTTCGGGCCTAGGGCCTCTGGAAACACCATATATTTT.